The 16 T cell receptor beta chains reported below all come from one sample, sequenced in a study of PD-1 blockade in classical Hodgkin lymphoma. The method was immunoSEQ multiplex PCR; TCRdb's version includes in-frame clones alone and lacks a portion of them. In the table there are approximately 89,000 clones, approximately 80% of which are singletons. Exposure to brentuximab vedotin varied, and each patient had relapsed following autologous stem cell transplantation. The sequences come from peripheral blood mononuclear cells (PBMCs), collected at baseline. These receptor sequences come from a human donor with classical Hodgkin lymphoma.

The V and J genes are TRBV7-6 and TRBJ2-1; D remains ambiguous. CDR1 is SGHVS and CDR2 is FNYEAQ in the germline V gene. The CDR3 totals 11 residues. Trimming shortened V by 0 bases and J by 10 bases, and 4 bases separated the two germline ends. Here the CDR3 reads CASSLAHEQFF. The CDR3 DNA reads as TGTGCCAGCAGCTTAGCTCACGAGCAGTTCTTC.

The chain employs TRBV19 and TRBJ2-2; D is ambiguous. The germline gives CDR1 LNHDA, CDR2 SQIVND (reference sequence). V was clipped by 4 bases and J by 3 bases, with 9 bases between them. The CDR3 totals 14 residues. DNA of the CDR3: TGTGCCAGTAGTACGCGGCATGACACCGGGGAGCTGTTTTTT. It codes for CASSTRHDTGELFF.

The chain employs TRBV13 and TRBJ2-7; no reliable D call. Trimming took off 6 bases at V and 2 bases at J, with 11 bases between the two ends. Germline-derived CDR1 and CDR2 are PRHDT and FYEKMQ (reference sequence). This CDR3 has 13 residues. DNA for the CDR3: TGTGCCAGCAGACTTTGGAGTGCCTACGAGCAGTACTTC. Its protein is CASRLWSAYEQYF.

The chain recombines TRBV9 with TRBJ2-1; D may be TRBD1 or TRBD2 (6 bases each). The germline gives CDR1 SGDLS, CDR2 YYNGEE. V lost 4 bases to trimming and J lost 5 bases, with 13 bases between them. The CDR3 length is 14 residues. CDR3 loop: CASSLGGHNNEQFF. The DNA for the CDR3 is TGTGCCAGCAGCCTCGGGGGCCACAACAATGAGCAGTTCTTC.

This CDR3 is CASRRLAGVIDTQYF. CDR3 nucleotides: TGTGCCAGCAGGCGCCTAGCGGGAGTAATAGATACGCAGTATTTT. V gene TRBV6-5 combines with J gene TRBJ2-3, with TRBD2 identical over 10 bases. The V gene's germline CDR1 is MNHEY and CDR2 SVGAGI. Unmatched junction bases numbered 8, after V lost 6 bases and J lost 5 bases. The CDR3 spans 15 residues.

The chain combines TRBV5-6 with TRBJ1-5; 10 positions match TRBD1. Looked up from germline, CDR1 is SGHDT and CDR2 is YYEEEE. The CDR3 runs to 17 residues. J gave up 5 bases and V 0 bases, and 8 bases lay outside the gene matches. The CDR3 protein is CASSLGDRGRPDQPQHF. The CDR3 bases are TGTGCCAGCAGCTTGGGAGACAGGGGGCGCCCAGATCAGCCCCAGCATTTT.

The chain carries TRBV5-1 and TRBJ2-1; TRBD2 agrees at 9 bases. With V trimmed by 2 bases and J by 6 bases, 21 bases remained unmatched. This CDR3 has 20 amino acids. Per the germline V gene, CDR1 is SGHRS and CDR2 is YFSETQ. Here the CDR3 DNA reads TGCGCCAGCAGCTTAACGACTAGCGGTCGCTATGGGCGGGATCTCAATGAGCAGTTCTTC. This gives the protein CASSLTTSGRYGRDLNEQFF.

This clone was observed a handful of times. The rearrangement uses TRBV4-1 and TRBJ2-5, with 10 nucleotides matching TRBD2. Germline lookup yields CDR1 MGHRA and CDR2 YSYEKL. Losses at the gene ends were 1 base for V and 1 base for J; bases not matched to a gene: 6. The CDR3 is made up of 17 amino acids. CDR3 amino acids: CASSQGPSGRAQETQYF. The CDR3 bases are TGCGCCAGCAGCCAAGGGCCGAGCGGGAGGGCCCAAGAGACCCAGTACTTC.

The chain links TRBV6-5 to TRBJ2-1; TRBD2 aligns across 7 bases. CDR3 size: 15 residues. Germline V CDR1 and CDR2: MNHEY, SVGAGI. Losses at the gene ends were 4 bases for V and 3 bases for J; bases not matched to a gene: 6. CDR3 coding DNA: TGTGCCAGCAGTTTACGGCGGGGGTACTACAATGAGCAGTTCTTC. Translating it yields CASSLRRGYYNEQFF.

This chain links TRBV6-4 with TRBJ2-3; 11 bases are shared with TRBD1. This CDR3 is built from 15 residues. Germline values: CDR1 MRHNA, CDR2 SNTAGT. Unmatched junction bases numbered 7, after V lost 6 bases and J lost 5 bases. The CDR3 DNA reads as TGTGCCAGCAGCGACAGGACAGGGGGCATAGATACGCAGTATTTT. Residues: CASSDRTGGIDTQYF.

V gene TRBV19 combines with J gene TRBJ2-1; 13 bases are shared with TRBD2. Germline CDR1 and CDR2: LNHDA and SQIVND (reference sequence). CDR3 length: 17 residues. With 2 bases clipped from V and 9 bases from J, the junction kept 10 bases outside the gene matches. The CDR3: CASSIYRTSGSRSEQFF. For the CDR3, the DNA is TGTGCCAGTAGTATATATAGGACTAGCGGGAGTCGGAGTGAGCAGTTCTTC.

The chain has TRBV14 and TRBJ2-5; the match to TRBD1 covers 8 bases. In germline, CDR1 is SGHDN, CDR2 FVKESK. V shed 3 bases, J shed 6 bases, and the junction held 6 bases outside the gene matches. The CDR3 loop spans 14 amino acids. In nucleotides, the CDR3 is TGTGCCAGCAGCCACTCAGGGGACAGGAAGACCCAGTACTTC. Translated: CASSHSGDRKTQYF.

The sample holds one count of this clone. This chain links TRBV5-5 with TRBJ1-1; D may be TRBD1 (5 bases). V was cut by 6 bases and J by 0 bases, with 12 bases left in between. The CDR3 runs to 14 residues. Germline CDR1 and CDR2: SGHKS and YYEKEE (reference sequence). Here the CDR3 reads CASTLRGMNTEAFF. In DNA, the CDR3 is TGTGCCAGCACCCTAAGGGGAATGAACACTGAAGCTTTCTTT.

The V call is TRBV10-3, the J call TRBJ2-5, with D possibly called TRBD1 or TRBD2 (6 bases each). CDR3 length: 20 residues. CDR1 and CDR2 from the germline V gene are ENHRY and SYGVKD. Trimming shortened V by 0 bases and J by 2 bases, and 25 bases separated the two germline ends. The CDR3 sequence is CAISESIGGAGMSFQETQYF. For the CDR3, the DNA is TGTGCCATCAGTGAGTCGATCGGGGGCGCCGGGATGAGCTTTCAAGAGACCCAGTACTTC.

The V and J genes are TRBV7-2 and TRBJ2-5; no reliable D call. V dropped 4 bases and J dropped 9 bases, with 15 bases sitting between them. The germline gives CDR1 SGHTA, CDR2 FQGNSA. The CDR3 loop spans 13 amino acids. The CDR3 sequence is CASSSGPTAAQYF. The CDR3 nucleotides are TGTGCCAGCAGCTCCGGTCCTACGGCGGCCCAGTACTTC.

The V gene is TRBV29-1, the J gene TRBJ2-7; 7 bases fit TRBD2. The V segment lost 5 bases and the J segment 3 bases; nucleotides outside the gene matches: 4. The CDR3 is 12 amino acids. Per germline, CDR1 SQVTM and CDR2 ANQGSEA. The chain's CDR3 is CSVWVAGYEQYF. The CDR3 DNA sequence: TGCAGCGTTTGGGTAGCGGGCTACGAGCAGTACTTC.